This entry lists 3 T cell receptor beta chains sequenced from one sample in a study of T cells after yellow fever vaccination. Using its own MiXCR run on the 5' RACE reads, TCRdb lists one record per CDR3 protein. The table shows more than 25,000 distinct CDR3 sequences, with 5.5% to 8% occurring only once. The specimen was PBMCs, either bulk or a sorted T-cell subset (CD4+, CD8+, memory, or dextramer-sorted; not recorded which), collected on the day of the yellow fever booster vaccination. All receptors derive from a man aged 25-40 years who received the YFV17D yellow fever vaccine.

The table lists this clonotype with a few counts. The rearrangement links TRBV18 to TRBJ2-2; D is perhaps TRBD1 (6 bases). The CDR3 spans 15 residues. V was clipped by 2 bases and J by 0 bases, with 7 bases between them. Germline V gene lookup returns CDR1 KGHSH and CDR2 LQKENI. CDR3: CASSPKGANTGELFF. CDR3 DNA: TGTGCCAGCTCACCAAAGGGGGCGAACACCGGGGAGCTGTTTTTT.

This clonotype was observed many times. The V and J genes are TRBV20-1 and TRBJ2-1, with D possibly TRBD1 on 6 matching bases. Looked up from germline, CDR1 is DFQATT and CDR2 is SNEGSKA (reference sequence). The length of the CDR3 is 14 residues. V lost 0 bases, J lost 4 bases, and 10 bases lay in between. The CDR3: CSARDRRGYNEQFF. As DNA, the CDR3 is TGCAGTGCTAGAGATCGCAGGGGATACAATGAGCAGTTCTTC.

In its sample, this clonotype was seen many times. The CDR3 region has the DNA TGCAGTGCTAGACCGCCCCCCACTGGGGATGAGCAGTTCTTC. Its protein is CSARPPPTGDEQFF. J is TRBJ2-1 and V is TRBV20-1; D gene unclear. Germline values: CDR1 DFQATT, CDR2 SNEGSKA (reference sequence). The ends were cut back, 2 bases at V and 8 bases at J, with 16 bases in the middle. This CDR3 spans 14 amino acids.